This T cell receptor (beta chain) comes out of a study of T cell responses to AZD1222 COVID-19 vaccine. Profiled with immunoSEQ multiplex PCR; TCRdb holds only in-frame clones, not every one. The sample shows around 150,000 clones, 92% of them seen only once. V was shortened by 1 base and J by 0 bases, with 10 bases between the two germline ends. CDR1 and CDR2 (germline): MGHRA, YSYEKL. The CDR3 covers 16 residues. The V and J genes are TRBV4-1 and TRBJ1-3, with a weak D call TRBD1 (6 bases). The sample here was peripheral blood, taken 28 days after the second AZD1222 dose. This sequence was found in an adult who received the AZD1222 COVID-19 vaccine. The CDR3 nucleotides are TGCGCCAGCAGCCAAGGTGACAGGTACTCTGGAAACACCATATATTTT. Amino acids: CASSQGDRYSGNTIYF.